What follows are 22 T cell receptor beta chains derived from one specimen sequenced in a study of cytomegalovirus exposure and HLA in healthy donors. Measured with immunoSEQ multiplex PCR; TCRdb has only the in-frame clones, and not every one. The sample holds some 190,000 clones; approximately 89% are singletons and the top ten take approximately 7%. Sequenced: PBMCs. These receptor sequences come from a man between 25 and 39 years old in good health and CMV-seropositive.

The rearrangement uses TRBV6-8 and TRBJ1-5; the D is unclear. Germline values: CDR1 MNHGY, CDR2 SAAAGT. The CDR3 has 14 amino acids. V dropped 5 bases and J dropped 2 bases, with 10 bases sitting between them. CDR3 DNA: TGTGCCAGCAGTGAAAACATAGGCAATCAGCCCCAGCATTTT. It translates to CASSENIGNQPQHF.

The V call is TRBV6-1, the J call TRBJ2-1, with D maybe TRBD1 (6 bases). The CDR3 consists of 14 residues. V dropped 7 bases and J dropped 4 bases, with 14 bases sitting between them. The germline CDR1 and CDR2 sequences are MNHNS and SASEGT. The CDR3 DNA is TGTGCCAGCACTGAGGGGGTGGGGTACAATGAGCAGTTCTTC. Its translation: CASTEGVGYNEQFF.

The rearrangement uses TRBV6-1 and TRBJ2-3, with a possible D match to TRBD2 (6 bases). The germline V gene has CDR1 MNHNS and CDR2 SASEGT. This CDR3 has 13 residues. Trimming stripped 6 bases from V and 4 bases from J, with 11 bases between. The chain's CDR3 is CASSGGPADTQYF. CDR3 bases: TGTGCCAGCAGCGGGGGTCCGGCAGATACGCAGTATTTT.

The V gene is TRBV18, the J gene TRBJ2-3; no firm D call. Trimming pared 3 bases from V and 0 bases from J, leaving 10 bases between. The germline V gene has CDR1 KGHSH and CDR2 LQKENI. The CDR3 covers 15 residues. The CDR3 DNA reads TGTGCCAGCTCACCGGGCGGACCTAGCACAGATACGCAGTATTTT. Its protein product is CASSPGGPSTDTQYF. The entire variable domain, with the rest obtained from reference TRBV18 and TRBJ2-3, is as follows: NAGVMQNPRHLVRRRGQEARLRCSPMKGHSHVYWYRQLPEEGLKFMVYLQKENIIDESGMPKERFSAEFPKEGPSILRIQQVVRGDSAAYFCASSPGGPSTDTQYFGPGTRLTVL.

V usage is TRBV9 and J usage is TRBJ2-2, with D possibly matching TRBD2 (6 bases). The CDR3 has 17 residues. Trimming stripped 4 bases from V and 2 bases from J, with 18 bases between. CDR1 is SGDLS and CDR2 is YYNGEE in the germline V gene. CDR3 DNA: TGTGCCAGCAGCTTTCCCTCGGGGACTTCAAACACCGGGGAGCTGTTTTTT. Protein: CASSFPSGTSNTGELFF. The variable domain in full, completed from reference TRBV9 and TRBJ2-2, reads DSGVTQTPKHLITATGQRVTLRCSPRSGDLSVYWYQQSLDQGLQFLIQYYNGEERAKGNILERFSAQQFPDLHSELNLSSLELGDSALYFCASSFPSGTSNTGELFFGEGSRLTVL.

The chain recombines TRBV7-2 with TRBJ2-7; D possibly corresponds to TRBD1 (5 bases). V was trimmed by 5 bases and J by 2 bases, leaving 16 bases between them. From germline, CDR1 is SGHTA and CDR2 FQGNSA. The CDR3 is 15 residues long. The CDR3 nucleotides are TGTGCCAGCAGCCCGACAGAATCTGCCCCCTACGAGCAGTACTTC. Protein: CASSPTESAPYEQYF.

The chain has TRBV7-6 and TRBJ1-1; D not resolved. The CDR3 runs 13 residues. V was trimmed by 5 bases and J by 0 bases, leaving 7 bases between them. Per the germline V gene, CDR1 is SGHVS and CDR2 is FNYEAQ. The CDR3 protein is CASSPDMNTEAFF. As DNA, the CDR3 is TGTGCCAGCAGCCCAGACATGAACACTGAAGCTTTCTTT.

This sequence joins TRBV7-9 and TRBJ1-4, with D possibly being TRBD1 (6 bases). V was clipped by 1 base and J by 5 bases, with 8 bases between them. CDR3 length equals 14 residues. Per germline, CDR1 SEHNR and CDR2 FQNEAQ (reference sequence). The CDR3 spells CASSLGGGNEKLFF. The DNA of the CDR3 is TGTGCCAGCAGCTTAGGAGGGGGGAATGAAAAACTGTTTTTT.

J is TRBJ2-2 and V is TRBV9; no definite D call. The V gene lost 2 bases and the J gene lost 6 bases, with 5 bases spanning the gap. The length of the CDR3 is 12 residues. Germline assignment: CDR1 SGDLS and CDR2 YYNGEE. CDR3 coding DNA: TGTGCCAGCAGCGTGACCGCCGGGGAGCTGTTTTTT. Its protein product is CASSVTAGELFF.

This chain uses TRBV5-1 with TRBJ2-7; TRBD1 matches 10 bases. The germline gives CDR1 SGHRS, CDR2 YFSETQ. Losses at the gene ends were 5 bases for V and 3 bases for J; bases not matched to a gene: 5. This CDR3 region has 14 residues. The DNA of the CDR3 is TGCGCCAGCAGGCCGACAGGGGGCAACTACGAGCAGTACTTC. Translated: CASRPTGGNYEQYF.

V gene TRBV5-1 combines with J gene TRBJ2-2; D unresolved. The germline V and J ends were trimmed by 8 bases and 4 bases, with 9 bases remaining between them. Germline lookup yields CDR1 SGHRS and CDR2 YFSETQ. The CDR3 has 12 residues. The CDR3 bases are TGCGCCAGTAAACATCGCACCGGGGAGCTGTTTTTT. Amino acid sequence: CASKHRTGELFF.

The V call is TRBV11-2, the J call TRBJ1-2, with TRBD1 matching over 8 bases. Germline values: CDR1 SGHAT, CDR2 FQNNGV. Trimming cost V 5 bases and J 4 bases; bases outside gene matches: 12. CDR3 length: 16 amino acids. CDR3 coding DNA: TGTGCCAGCAGCCCCGGACAGGGAAGTTACGGCTATGGCTACACCTTC. This codes for CASSPGQGSYGYGYTF.

This sequence joins TRBV5-4 and TRBJ2-1; a weak D match, TRBD1 (5 bases). The CDR3 runs to 16 residues. V was trimmed by 4 bases and J by 7 bases, leaving 21 bases between them. CDR1 is SGHNT, CDR2 YYREEE, per germline (reference sequence). CDR3 region: CASSGLRAGNLNEQFF. The CDR3 DNA reads TGTGCCAGCAGCGGGTTACGGGCAGGGAATTTGAATGAGCAGTTCTTC.

The table lists this clone with a few counts. The V gene is TRBV2, the J gene TRBJ1-5; TRBD1 aligns across 7 bases. This CDR3 contains 17 residues. Germline V gene data show CDR1 as SNHLY and CDR2 as FYNNEI. V lost 2 bases to trimming and J lost 0 bases; unmatched junction nucleotides: 7. CDR3 nucleotide sequence: TGTGCCAGCAGTGAATGGGACAGCTCTTATAGCAATCAGCCCCAGCATTTT. Translation gives CASSEWDSSYSNQPQHF.

The chain employs TRBV4-3 and TRBJ2-7; 10 bases map to TRBD1. Germline V gives CDR1 LGHNA, CDR2 YSLEER. V lost 3 bases, J lost 2 bases, and 4 bases stayed unmatched. The CDR3 length is 15 residues. The CDR3 bases are TGCGCCAGCAGCCAGTTGGACAGGGGGACCTACGAGCAGTACTTC. Translating it yields CASSQLDRGTYEQYF.

The chain employs TRBV5-1 and TRBJ2-6; 9 bases map to TRBD1. Germline V gene data show CDR1 as SGHRS and CDR2 as YFSETQ. The CDR3 sequence is 19 residues long. Unmatched junction bases numbered 14, after V lost 3 bases and J lost 4 bases. The DNA for the CDR3 is TGCGCCAGCAGCTCCGGGACAGGGAGATCCCAGGGGGGGGCCAACGTCCTGACTTTC. Residues: CASSSGTGRSQGGANVLTF.

This chain links TRBV6-5 with TRBJ1-1; tentative D call: TRBD1 (5 bases). CDR3 size: 15 residues. Germline CDR1 and CDR2: MNHEY and SVGAGI. The V end was cut by 1 base, the J end by 7 bases, with 16 bases between. CDR3 bases: TGTGCCAGCAGTTACTTCCCGTACCAGGGTTATGAAGCTTTCTTT. It is translated as CASSYFPYQGYEAFF.

This clone was counted a few times. J is TRBJ1-6 and V is TRBV30, with TRBD1 matching 9 bases. Germline CDR1 and CDR2: GTSNPN and SVGIG (reference sequence). With 2 bases clipped from V and 7 bases from J, the junction kept 9 bases outside the gene matches. The CDR3 is 16 residues long. The CDR3 sequence: CAWSYGQGSRNSPLHF. For the CDR3, the DNA is TGTGCCTGGAGTTACGGACAGGGGAGCCGGAATTCACCCCTCCACTTT.

V and J are TRBV27 and TRBJ2-7; D not resolved. V was trimmed by 5 bases and J by 0 bases, leaving 5 bases between them. This CDR3 region has 12 residues. CDR1 is MNHEY, CDR2 SMNVEV, per germline (reference sequence). The CDR3, as DNA: TGTGCCAGCAGTGGGATCTCCTACGAGCAGTACTTC. This gives the protein CASSGISYEQYF.

The chain links TRBV7-9 to TRBJ2-7; D not certain. CDR3 length: 12 residues. Trimming removed 3 bases at V and 2 bases at J, with 5 bases between. The germline V gene encodes CDR1 SEHNR and CDR2 FQNEAQ (reference sequence). The CDR3 protein is CASSLNPYEQYF. The CDR3 nucleotides are TGTGCCAGCAGCTTGAATCCCTACGAGCAGTACTTC.

The chain links TRBV5-1 to TRBJ1-2; D remains unclear. The CDR3 covers 13 residues. Trimming cost V 0 bases and J 4 bases, with 7 bases left between them. Germline V gene lookup returns CDR1 SGHRS and CDR2 YFSETQ. The DNA for the CDR3 is TGCGCCAGCAGCTTGGAGGGCAGCTATGGCTACACCTTC. Its translation is CASSLEGSYGYTF.

The chain recombines TRBV4-1 with TRBJ1-4; D uncertain. The CDR3 length is 16 residues. Germline V lookup: CDR1 MGHRA, CDR2 YSYEKL. The V and J ends lost 3 bases and 0 bases respectively, with 11 bases between them. CDR3 nucleotides: TGCGCCAGCAGCCATCAGAGTTATGCAACTAATGAAAAACTGTTTTTT. Residues: CASSHQSYATNEKLFF.